These T cell receptor beta chains were read from a single sample in a study of control samples from healthy donors and cancer patients. Assay: immunoSEQ multiplex PCR; the TCRdb copy retains only in-frame clones and omits some. The sample has about 57,000 clones, about 91% seen once; the top ten hold roughly 0.91%. The material sequenced was PBMCs. Receptor source: a man aged 25-45 years with colorectal cancer. Each CDR3 is given with its conserved first and last residue. The D gene is left open where the match is weak. Expanded clones get a size class; other rows say once, few or many, or leave the size out.

v_gene: TRBV5-1; d_gene: TRBD1; abundance: .; j_gene: TRBJ1-2; len: 14; CDR3aa: CASSLKGQGYGYTF; CDR3nt: TGCGCCAGCAGCTTGAAGGGACAGGGTTATGGCTACACCTTC
v_gene: TRBV6-1; d_gene: TRBD2; abundance: .; j_gene: TRBJ2-3; len: 12; CDR3aa: CASTSGTDTQYF; CDR3nt: TGTGCCAGTACTAGCGGGACAGATACGCAGTATTTT
v_gene: TRBV6-1; d_gene: .; abundance: once; j_gene: TRBJ1-5; len: 16; CDR3aa: CASSVTWGGSGQPQHF; CDR3nt: TGTGCCAGCAGTGTTACCTGGGGGGGCTCGGGCCAGCCCCAGCATTTT
v_gene: TRBV9; d_gene: TRBD2; abundance: .; j_gene: TRBJ2-1; len: 16; CDR3aa: CASSVELAGTNNEQFF; CDR3nt: TGTGCCAGCAGCGTAGAACTAGCGGGGACTAACAATGAGCAGTTCTTC
v_gene: TRBV7-2; d_gene: .; abundance: .; j_gene: TRBJ1-6; len: 16; CDR3aa: CASSLAWGLWNSPLHF; CDR3nt: TGTGCCAGCAGCTTAGCGTGGGGGCTTTGGAATTCACCCCTCCACTTT
v_gene: TRBV3-1/TRBV3-2; d_gene: .; abundance: once; j_gene: TRBJ2-1; len: 14; CDR3aa: CASSQDQGLSEQFF; CDR3nt: TGTGCCAGCAGCCAAGATCAGGGACTTAGTGAGCAGTTCTTC
v_gene: TRBV9; d_gene: .; abundance: .; j_gene: TRBJ2-3; len: 15; CDR3aa: CASSVGTSSTDTQYF; CDR3nt: TGTGCCAGCAGCGTAGGGACATCAAGCACAGATACGCAGTATTTT
v_gene: TRBV6-2/TRBV6-3; d_gene: .; abundance: .; j_gene: TRBJ2-1; len: 16; CDR3aa: CASSYSSGFSYNEQFF; CDR3nt: TGTGCCAGCAGTTACTCCTCAGGGTTCTCCTACAATGAGCAGTTCTTC
v_gene: TRBV4-1; d_gene: TRBD1; abundance: .; j_gene: TRBJ2-6; len: 18; CDR3aa: CASSQEGTAVSGANVLTF; CDR3nt: TGCGCCAGCAGCCAAGAAGGGACAGCCGTTTCTGGGGCCAACGTCCTGACTTTC
v_gene: TRBV11-2; d_gene: .; abundance: once; j_gene: TRBJ1-2; len: 12; CDR3aa: CASSLRNYGYTF; CDR3nt: TGTGCCAGCAGTCTCCGGAACTATGGCTACACCTTC
v_gene: TRBV5-1; d_gene: TRBD2; abundance: .; j_gene: TRBJ2-3; len: 15; CDR3aa: CASLPGLAGTDTQYF; CDR3nt: TGCGCCAGCCTTCCGGGACTAGCGGGGACAGATACGCAGTATTTT
v_gene: TRBV27; d_gene: TRBD1; abundance: .; j_gene: TRBJ1-1; len: 15; CDR3aa: CASSFRDRGYTEAFF; CDR3nt: TGTGCCAGCAGTTTTCGGGACAGGGGGTACACTGAAGCTTTCTTT
v_gene: TRBV25-1; d_gene: .; abundance: .; j_gene: TRBJ1-1; len: 13; CDR3aa: CASSEAGRAEAFF; CDR3nt: TGTGCCAGCAGTGAAGCGGGCAGGGCTGAAGCTTTCTTT
v_gene: TRBV4-3; d_gene: .; abundance: .; j_gene: TRBJ1-1; len: 15; CDR3aa: CASSQDSTGNTEAFF; CDR3nt: TGCGCCAGCAGCCAAGATAGTACGGGGAACACTGAAGCTTTCTTT
v_gene: TRBV6-5; d_gene: .; abundance: once; j_gene: TRBJ2-1; len: 11; CDR3aa: CASSYWGEQFF; CDR3nt: TGTGCCAGCAGTTACTGGGGTGAGCAGTTCTTC
v_gene: TRBV7-9; d_gene: .; abundance: .; j_gene: TRBJ2-1; len: 13; CDR3aa: CASTPTGKHEQFF; CDR3nt: TGTGCCAGCACGCCAACAGGGAAGCATGAGCAGTTCTTC
v_gene: TRBV6-2/TRBV6-3; d_gene: TRBD1; abundance: once; j_gene: TRBJ1-2; len: 18; CDR3aa: CASSYEWPHRGRVMGYTF; CDR3nt: TGTGCCAGCAGTTACGAGTGGCCTCACAGGGGCCGCGTGATGGGCTACACCTTC
v_gene: TRBV5-6; d_gene: TRBD1; abundance: .; j_gene: TRBJ1-2; len: 15; CDR3aa: CASSLGDRVDWGYTF; CDR3nt: TGTGCCAGCAGCTTGGGTGACAGGGTGGATTGGGGCTACACCTTC
v_gene: TRBV4-1; d_gene: .; abundance: .; j_gene: TRBJ1-2; len: 16; CDR3aa: CASSQDRLGTNYGYTF; CDR3nt: TGCGCCAGCAGCCAAGATCGCCTGGGGACTAACTATGGCTACACCTTC
v_gene: TRBV19; d_gene: TRBD1; abundance: .; j_gene: TRBJ1-1; len: 17; CDR3aa: CASSISTPGQGNTEAFF; CDR3nt: TGTGCCAGTAGCATTTCTACCCCGGGACAGGGAAACACTGAAGCTTTCTTT